The entry below describes one T cell receptor beta chain. This clone was seen a handful of times. The specificity of this receptor is unknown. Per-base qualities were not stored, and no clone one base away is much larger. Using the deep immunoSEQ assay, TCR CDR3 regions were amplified from genomic DNA by multiplex PCR. Extracted genomic DNA from each cell subset was distributed evenly across all wells of several immunoSEQ 96-well plates, and each plate was treated as a replicate. Each replicate PCR for sorted subsets received about 0.2 ug genomic DNA, equal to tens of thousands of T cell genomes. The purified libraries were quantified using a Qubit 3.0 fluorometer, sized with a Bioanalyzer 2100, and then quantified again using the KAPA Library Quantification kit. Every immunoSEQ 96-well plate was sequenced on a dedicated single-read 150-cycle Illumina NextSeq 550 flow cell. Per the authors' processing: The immunoSEQ output contained only junctional sequences without quality scores, so filtering could not match that applied to full-length reads. Sequences were annotated with PyIR, a Python wrapper for IgBLAST v1.9, using IMGT germline references to assign V/J genes and CDR3. Reads were removed for weak V/J assignments (E-value above 1e-6), missing CDR3, stop codons, out-of-frame junctions, or ambiguous translated residues. A V3J clonotype was defined by an identical inferred V gene, J gene, and CDR3 amino acid sequence. To compute the percentage overlap between repertoires, the number of shared unique clonotypes was divided by the size of the smaller repertoire. Repertoire richness was assessed with RTK rarefaction, the Chao1 estimator, and Recon v2.1 estimates of unobserved clonotypes. Generation probabilities for all TCRbeta clonotypes obtained by the gDNA method from several donors were computed using OLGA. Imported from immuneACCESS, the table was reduced by TCRdb to in-frame sequences with V and J called. These copies leave out some clones; in studies compared against another copy, an unresolved V gene accounts for under half, and the cause of the remainder is not known. V and J calls and clone size are as listed in that table; D and trimming were resolved from the DNA. Present in this sample are 550,000 to 850,000 clones, roughly 72% of which were seen just once. The ten largest clones take up about 1.8% of the sample.

The sample belongs to a study of shared clonotypes between healthy human individuals (dated by TCRdb to 2020 to 2022). General notes on the study: The cohort comprised two women and a few men aged 18 to 49 years. To increase sequencing depth and limit assay-specific biases, TCR repertoire library preparation and sequencing were carried out by different laboratories using diverse techniques. To estimate repertoire size and how much clonotype sharing occurs between individuals, the study deeply sequenced the blood TCR repertoires of five healthy adults. Leukapheresis yielded between about 0.9 and 8.9 billion PBMCs per donor. For each donor, CD4 naive and CD4 memory were each run on three plates, CD8 naive on two plates, and CD8 memory on one plate.

Paper-wide results and their limitations: Naive subsets generally had larger estimated clonotype richness than memory subsets. Clonotypes shared by all four sorted-subset donors showed higher generation probabilities than non-shared clonotypes. Pairwise subsampling indicated that sequencing depth was expected to affect the degree of clonotype sharing among donors. The small number of donors limited the genetic and exposure-history diversity represented. Only blood was sampled, and tissue TCR repertoires likely differ from those in blood. When four donors were compared, the shared fraction of clonotypes was 5% to 6.5% for naive CD4, around 3.5% for naive CD8, more than 2% for memory CD4, and 0.4% for memory CD8. Incomplete sequencing was indicated by rarefaction of sorted-subset datasets, despite the large sequencing depth.

Donors were healthy HIV-negative adults with no recently reported acute infections or vaccinations. Every donor was a Caucasian adult living in Nashville, Tennessee, USA. CD4+ T cells were enriched by magnetic negative selection; naive cells were then positively selected on CD45RA, and the negative fraction formed the memory subset. After blood collection by leukapheresis, PBMCs were isolated using Ficoll-Histopaque density gradient centrifugation and then cryopreserved in the vapor phase of liquid nitrogen. Purity and quantity of every magnetically sorted T cell population were checked by analytical flow cytometry. Genomic DNA was isolated from every sorted fraction and measured by UV absorbance on a Nanodrop 2000c. The germline V gene gives CDR1 as MDHEN and CDR2 as SYDVKM. Relative to germline, V is 3 bases shorter and J is 2 bases shorter, with 5 bases between their ends. The CDR3 starts with the cysteine, ends with the phenylalanine, and has 13 residues. The kept DNA is CDR3 alone, 39 bases in frame from the first base.

Sequencing used memory CD4+ T cells sorted from blood. The intended sense of this specimen's cell subset or site label: CD45RA-negative fraction. The V and J segments used are TRBV28 and TRBJ1-5, with no reliable assignment of the D segment. This sequence was found in a woman aged 25 to 39 in good health. CDR3 sequence: CASSLHGNQPQHF. The DNA reads TGTGCCAGCAGTTTGCACGGCAATCAGCCCCAGCATTTT.